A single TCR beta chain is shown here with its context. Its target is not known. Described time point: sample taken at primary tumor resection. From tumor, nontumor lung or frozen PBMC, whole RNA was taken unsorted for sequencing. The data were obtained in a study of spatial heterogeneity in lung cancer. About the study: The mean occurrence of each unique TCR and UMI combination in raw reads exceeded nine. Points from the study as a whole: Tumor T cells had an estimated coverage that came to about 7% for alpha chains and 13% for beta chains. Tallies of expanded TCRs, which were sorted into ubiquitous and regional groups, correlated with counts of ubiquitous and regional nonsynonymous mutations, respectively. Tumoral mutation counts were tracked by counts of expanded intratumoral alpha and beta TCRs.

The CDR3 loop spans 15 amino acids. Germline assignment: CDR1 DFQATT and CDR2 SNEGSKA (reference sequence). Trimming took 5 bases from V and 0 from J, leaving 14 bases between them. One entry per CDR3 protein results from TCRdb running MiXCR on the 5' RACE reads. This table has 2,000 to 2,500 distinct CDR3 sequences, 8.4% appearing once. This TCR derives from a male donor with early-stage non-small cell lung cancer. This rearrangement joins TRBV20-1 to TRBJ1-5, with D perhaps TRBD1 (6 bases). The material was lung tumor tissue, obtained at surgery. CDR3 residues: CSAPDRFHSNQPQHF. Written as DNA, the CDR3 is TGCAGTGCTCCCGACAGGTTCCATAGCAATCAGCCCCAGCATTTT.